This entry describes one TCR beta chain. Its specificity is unknown. The data belong to a study of CD4 T cells in relation to SARS-CoV-2 and coronaviruses. Broader study findings: In around two thirds of donors, memory CD4+ clonotypes crossrecognized SARS-CoV-2 and at least one common cold coronavirus spike.

Trimming cost V 1 base and J 4 bases; bases outside gene matches: 1. Germline V gene data show CDR1 as LGHDT and CDR2 as YNNKEL (reference sequence). The CDR3 sequence is 14 residues long. The method was immunoSEQ multiplex PCR; TCRdb's version includes in-frame clones alone and lacks a portion of them. This sample has 60,000 to 75,000 clones, with approximately 95% found just once. Unexposed donor CD4+ T cells date from about 2010-2018, before the COVID-19 pandemic. Sequenced sample: naive CD4+ T cells from PBMCs. Subset: naive CD4+ T cells isolated by negative enrichment. This sequence was found in a human donor in good health. The chain is built from TRBV3-1 (or the pseudogene TRBV3-2) and TRBJ1-2; 9 nucleotides line up with TRBD1. The DNA of the CDR3 is TGTGCCAGCAGCCAAGGGACAGGGGCCTATGGCTACACCTTC. It yields the protein CASSQGTGAYGYTF.